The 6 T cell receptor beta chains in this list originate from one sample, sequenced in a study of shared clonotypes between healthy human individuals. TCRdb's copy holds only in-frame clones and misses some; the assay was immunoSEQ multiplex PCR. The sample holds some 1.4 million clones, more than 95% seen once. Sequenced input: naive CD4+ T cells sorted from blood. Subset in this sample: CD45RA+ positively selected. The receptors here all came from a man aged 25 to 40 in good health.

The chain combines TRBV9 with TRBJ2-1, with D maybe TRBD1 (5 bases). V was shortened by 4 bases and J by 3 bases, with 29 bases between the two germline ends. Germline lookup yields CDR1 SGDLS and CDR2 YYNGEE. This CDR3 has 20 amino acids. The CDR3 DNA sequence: TGTGCCAGCAGCCCTCGCCGGTACCCATTCCAGGGTACAGACTACAATGAGCAGTTCTTC. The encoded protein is CASSPRRYPFQGTDYNEQFF.

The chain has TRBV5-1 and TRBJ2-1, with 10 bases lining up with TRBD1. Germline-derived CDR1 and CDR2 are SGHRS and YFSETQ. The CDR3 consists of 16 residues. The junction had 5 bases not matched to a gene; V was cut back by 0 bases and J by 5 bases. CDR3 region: CASSLGQGAGNNEQFF. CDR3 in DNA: TGCGCCAGCAGCTTGGGACAGGGGGCTGGGAACAATGAGCAGTTCTTC.

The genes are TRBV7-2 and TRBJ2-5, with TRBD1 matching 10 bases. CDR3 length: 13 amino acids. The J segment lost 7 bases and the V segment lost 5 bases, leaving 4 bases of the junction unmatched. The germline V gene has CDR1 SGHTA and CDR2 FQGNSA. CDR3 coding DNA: TGTGCCAGCAGCCCTGGACAGGGGGGGACCCAGTACTTC. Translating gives CASSPGQGGTQYF.

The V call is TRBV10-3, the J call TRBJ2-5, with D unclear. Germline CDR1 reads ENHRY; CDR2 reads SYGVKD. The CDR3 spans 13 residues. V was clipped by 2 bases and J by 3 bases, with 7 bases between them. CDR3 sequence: CAISERLEETQYF. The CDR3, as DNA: TGTGCCATCAGTGAGAGGCTAGAAGAGACCCAGTACTTC.

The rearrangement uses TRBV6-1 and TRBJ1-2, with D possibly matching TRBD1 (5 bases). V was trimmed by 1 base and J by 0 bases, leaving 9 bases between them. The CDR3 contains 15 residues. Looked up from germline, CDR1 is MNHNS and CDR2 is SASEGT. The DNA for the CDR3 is TGTGCCAGCAGTGAAGTACAGGTAGCTAACTATGGCTACACCTTC. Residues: CASSEVQVANYGYTF.

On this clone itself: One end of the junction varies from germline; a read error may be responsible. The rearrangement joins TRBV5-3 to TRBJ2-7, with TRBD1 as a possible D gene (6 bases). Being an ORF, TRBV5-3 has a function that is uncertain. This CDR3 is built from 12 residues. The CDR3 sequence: CASSWGPSEQYF. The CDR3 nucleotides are TGTGCCAGCAGCTGGGGGCCGTCCGAGCAGTACTTC.